One and the same sample provided the 16 T cell receptor beta chains below, sequenced in a study of T cell responses to AZD1222 COVID-19 vaccine. Method: immunoSEQ multiplex PCR; TCRdb's copy keeps in-frame clones and lacks some. The repertoire includes tens of thousands of clones, around three quarters of them detected once, and approximately 47% sits in the top ten. The sample here was peripheral blood, taken 28 days after the second AZD1222 dose. Source of these receptors: an adult who received the AZD1222 COVID-19 vaccine.

The rearrangement links TRBV4-3 to TRBJ2-6; weak D call: TRBD1 (5 bases). Between the trimmed V and J ends, which lost 4 bases and 4 bases, there was a span of 5 bases. Germline CDR1 is LGHNA and CDR2 is YSLEER. This CDR3 region has 13 residues. The CDR3 DNA is TGCGCCAGCAGCCCAGGGGGGGCCAACGTCCTGACTTTC. This encodes CASSPGGANVLTF.

The V gene is TRBV7-9, the J gene TRBJ2-2, with TRBD2 matching 10 bases. The CDR3 covers 16 residues. Trimming took 5 bases from V and 5 from J; bases not matched to a gene: 8. Germline V CDR1 and CDR2: SEHNR, FQNEAQ (reference sequence). CDR3: CASSPQGLAITGELFF. CDR3 DNA: TGTGCCAGCAGCCCACAGGGACTAGCGATTACCGGGGAGCTGTTTTTT.

The chain employs TRBV3-1 (or the pseudogene TRBV3-2) and TRBJ1-2, with a tentative D call TRBD1 (5 bases). This CDR3 spans 12 amino acids. V dropped 3 bases and J dropped 4 bases, with 6 bases sitting between them. The germline gives CDR1 LGHDT, CDR2 YNNKEL (reference sequence). CDR3 region: CASSQGTYGYTF. The CDR3 nucleotides read TGTGCCAGCAGCCAGGGGACCTATGGCTACACCTTC.

The chain joins TRBV28 to TRBJ2-7; weak D call: TRBD2 (5 bases). The germline V gene has CDR1 MDHEN and CDR2 SYDVKM. This CDR3 comprises 12 residues. Trimming pared 5 bases from V and 5 bases from J, leaving 10 bases between. The CDR3 sequence: CASSITRNEQYF. CDR3 DNA: TGTGCCAGCAGTATTACTAGGAACGAGCAGTACTTC.

This chain connects TRBV5-6 to TRBJ2-7; D may be TRBD1 or TRBD2 (5 bases each). Germline CDR1 and CDR2: SGHDT and YYEEEE. V was shortened by 2 bases and J by 7 bases, with 13 bases between the two germline ends. This CDR3 is built from 13 residues. CDR3: CASSFGGPGEQYF. CDR3 in DNA: TGTGCCAGCAGCTTTGGGGGACCGGGGGAGCAGTACTTC. The full variable domain, with the rest looked up from reference TRBV5-6 and TRBJ2-7, is DAGVTQSPTHLIKTRGQQVTLRCSPKSGHDTVSWYQQALGQGPQFIFQYYEEEERQRGNFPDRFSGHQFPNYSSELNVNALLLGDSALYLCASSFGGPGEQYFGPGTRLTVT.

The chain combines TRBV19 with TRBJ1-2; D not resolved. There are 13 residues in the CDR3. Germline V gives CDR1 LNHDA, CDR2 SQIVND (reference sequence). V lost 0 bases, J lost 2 bases, and 4 bases lay in between. CDR3 DNA sequence: TGTGCCAGTAGTATAGAGGGAAACTATGGCTACACCTTC. The encoded protein is CASSIEGNYGYTF.

This clone appeared a few times. This chain uses TRBV2 with TRBJ1-5; perhaps TRBD1 as D (6 bases). The CDR3 length is 17 residues. CDR1 SNHLY and CDR2 FYNNEI come from the germline V gene. The V end lost 0 bases, the J end lost 3 bases, and 15 bases lay between the germline ends. CDR3 sequence reads: CASSEAAGAFYNQPQHF. The CDR3 DNA sequence: TGTGCCAGCAGTGAAGCAGCAGGGGCCTTCTACAATCAGCCCCAGCATTTT.

The chain joins TRBV7-2 to TRBJ2-1; 9 bases are shared with TRBD1. The CDR3 totals 14 residues. Per germline, CDR1 SGHTA and CDR2 FQGNSA. Trimming removed 5 bases from V and 6 bases from J; junction bases left unmatched: 5. The chain's CDR3 is CASSRGTGINEQFF. DNA for the CDR3: TGTGCCAGCAGCAGAGGGACAGGGATCAATGAGCAGTTCTTC.

This clone has just one count. V gene TRBV2 combines with J gene TRBJ2-5; weak D call: TRBD1 (5 bases). CDR1 and CDR2 (germline): SNHLY, FYNNEI. Trimming shortened V by 2 bases and J by 5 bases, and 9 bases separated the two germline ends. This CDR3 comprises 13 residues. The CDR3 DNA reads as TGTGCCAGCAGTGAATCCAGGGTTGAGACCCAGTACTTC. This sequence encodes CASSESRVETQYF. The full variable domain, with the rest looked up from reference TRBV2 and TRBJ2-5, is EPEVTQTPSHQVTQMGQEVILRCVPISNHLYFYWYRQILGQKVEFLVSFYNNEISEKSEIFDDQFSVERPDGSNFTLKIRSTKLEDSAMYFCASSESRVETQYFGPGTRLLVL.

V gene TRBV12-3 or TRBV12-4 combines with J gene TRBJ2-1; D is undetermined. Trimming cost V 1 base and J 4 bases, with 5 bases left between them. The CDR3 covers 13 residues. DNA of the CDR3: TGTGCCAGCAGTTTAGGACTGTACAATGAGCAGTTCTTC. Its protein is CASSLGLYNEQFF.

The chain employs TRBV19 and TRBJ1-6; D gene unclear. V lost 5 bases to trimming and J lost 8 bases, with 13 bases between them. The CDR3 runs 14 residues. Germline V gene data show CDR1 as LNHDA and CDR2 as SQIVND (reference sequence). The CDR3 spells CASSSRLGYSPLHF. The CDR3 nucleotides are TGTGCCAGTAGTTCTCGCCTGGGTTATTCACCCCTCCACTTT.

The chain recombines TRBV6-2 or TRBV6-3 with TRBJ2-3; TRBD2 matches at 13 bases. The CDR3 totals 18 residues. Trimming cost V 2 bases and J 4 bases; bases outside gene matches: 9. CDR1 and CDR2 from the germline V gene are MNHEY and SVGEGT. The CDR3 nucleotides are TGTGCCAGCAGTTACCCCACGGGACTAGCGGGGACCTCAGATACGCAGTATTTT. Amino acid sequence: CASSYPTGLAGTSDTQYF.

The chain is built from TRBV19 and TRBJ1-1; TRBD1 matches 8 bases. Germline V lookup: CDR1 LNHDA, CDR2 SQIVND (reference sequence). The CDR3 contains 13 residues. Trimming removed 8 bases from V and 4 bases from J; junction bases left unmatched: 6. CDR3 sequence reads: CASGPTGGTEAFF. The CDR3 DNA sequence: TGTGCCAGTGGTCCCACAGGGGGCACTGAAGCTTTCTTT. The full variable domain, rest sourced from reference TRBV19 and TRBJ1-1, is DGGITQSPKYLFRKEGQNVTLSCEQNLNHDAMYWYRQDPGQGLRLIYYSQIVNDFQKGDIAEGYSVSREKKESFPLTVTSAQKNPTAFYLCASGPTGGTEAFFGQGTRLTVV.

The table lists this clone with a few counts. The chain joins TRBV18 to TRBJ2-7, with D perhaps TRBD1 (6 bases). Germline loops: CDR1 KGHSH, CDR2 LQKENI. V shed 5 bases and J shed 4 bases, with 27 bases lying between them. The CDR3 is made up of 18 amino acids. This CDR3 is CASSAQGSQTETSYEQYF. The DNA of the CDR3 is TGTGCCAGCTCAGCGCAGGGGTCCCAAACCGAAACCTCTTACGAGCAGTACTTC.

The chain has TRBV5-1 and TRBJ2-7; no definite D call. The CDR3 extends over 14 amino acids. V dropped 0 bases and J dropped 3 bases, with 10 bases sitting between them. Germline V CDR1 and CDR2: SGHRS, YFSETQ. CDR3: CASSLDSLLYEQYF. The CDR3, as DNA: TGCGCCAGCAGCTTGGACAGCCTTCTCTACGAGCAGTACTTC.

This clone has more than one count but fewer than ten. The chain has TRBV5-1 and TRBJ1-2; no firm D call. The V gene lost 2 bases and the J gene lost 7 bases, with 12 bases spanning the gap. Germline V lookup: CDR1 SGHRS, CDR2 YFSETQ. The CDR3 is 13 residues long. The CDR3 protein is CASSFEGSGGYTF. CDR3 sequence (DNA): TGCGCCAGCAGCTTCGAAGGGTCTGGTGGCTACACCTTC. The entire variable domain, with the rest obtained from reference TRBV5-1 and TRBJ1-2, is as follows: KAGVTQTPRYLIKTRGQQVTLSCSPISGHRSVSWYQQTPGQGLQFLFEYFSETQRNKGNFPGRFSGRQFSNSRSEMNVSTLELGDSALYLCASSFEGSGGYTFGSGTRLTVV.